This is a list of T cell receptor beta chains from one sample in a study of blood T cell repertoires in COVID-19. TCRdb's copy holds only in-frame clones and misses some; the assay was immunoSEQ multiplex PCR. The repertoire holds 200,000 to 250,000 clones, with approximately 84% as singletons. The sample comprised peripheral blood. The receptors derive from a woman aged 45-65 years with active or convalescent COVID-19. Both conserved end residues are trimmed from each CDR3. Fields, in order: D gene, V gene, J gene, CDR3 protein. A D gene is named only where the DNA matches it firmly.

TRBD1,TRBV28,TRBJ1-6,ASRTGQGDSPLH
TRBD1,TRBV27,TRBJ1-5,ASSLKGTGEIGNQPQH
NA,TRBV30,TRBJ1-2,AWSAPGDPYGYT
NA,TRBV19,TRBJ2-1,ASSPTSYNEQF
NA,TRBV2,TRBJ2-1,ASILDWSSYNEQF
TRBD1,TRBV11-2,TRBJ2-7,ASSSRDRGFEQY
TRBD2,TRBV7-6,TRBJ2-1,ASSFSGGADEQF
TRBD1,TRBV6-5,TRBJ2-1,ASTRGGNNEQF
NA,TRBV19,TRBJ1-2,ASSIAPARGDGGYT
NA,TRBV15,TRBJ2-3,ATSSASTYTDTQY
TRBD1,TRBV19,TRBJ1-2,ASSISGTGADYGYT
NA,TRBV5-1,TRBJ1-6,ASSLGVRGGSSPLH
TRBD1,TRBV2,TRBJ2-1,ASKGTGGLYNEQF
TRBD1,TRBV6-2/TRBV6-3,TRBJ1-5,ASSPQGAFQPQH